These 21 T cell receptor beta chains were sequenced from one sample in a study of identical twins. TCRdb re-called the 5' RACE reads with MiXCR, one entry per CDR3 protein. The table includes around 240,000 distinct CDR3 sequences, roughly a tenth detected once. Specimen: memory T cells sorted from blood. Receptors were obtained from a man in his forties or fifties in good health.

This clonotype has ten or more counts. This chain links TRBV4-3 with TRBJ2-1; D may be TRBD1 (6 bases). Germline V gene data show CDR1 as LGHNA and CDR2 as YSLEER. Trimming pared 7 bases from V and 5 bases from J, leaving 15 bases between. The CDR3 is 14 amino acids. This CDR3 reads CASTQGPPHNEQFF. Here the CDR3 DNA reads TGCGCCAGCACCCAGGGGCCTCCTCACAATGAGCAGTTCTTC.

This clonotype was counted only a few times. CDR3 protein: CASSLSFRGGNTIYF. The CDR3, as DNA: TGTGCCAGCAGCTTAAGCTTCCGGGGCGGAAACACCATATATTTT. This chain connects TRBV7-2 to TRBJ1-3; TRBD1 might be the D (5 bases). The CDR3 loop spans 15 amino acids. Germline V gives CDR1 SGHTA, CDR2 FQGNSA. The germline V and J ends were trimmed by 2 bases and 4 bases, with 12 bases remaining between them.

This clonotype was recorded at least ten times. The chain joins TRBV4-3 to TRBJ2-1; TRBD1 might be the D (6 bases). The CDR3 has 15 residues. Germline V gives CDR1 LGHNA, CDR2 YSLEER. V gave up 0 bases and J gave up 8 bases, with 14 bases separating them. The CDR3 DNA sequence: TGCGCCAGCAGCCAAGATAGGGGGAGCTTTTATGAGCAGTTCTTC. Amino acids: CASSQDRGSFYEQFF.

This clonotype occurred many times. This chain joins TRBV7-3 and TRBJ2-1; TRBD2 aligns across 14 bases. The CDR3 length is 16 residues. V shed 5 bases, J shed 8 bases, and the junction held 8 bases outside the gene matches. Germline CDR1 is SGHTA and CDR2 is FQGTGA. Here the CDR3 reads CASSPRLAGGPDEQFF. DNA for the CDR3: TGTGCCAGCAGCCCAAGACTAGCGGGAGGGCCGGATGAGCAGTTCTTC.

This clonotype has a handful of counts. The genes are TRBV9 and TRBJ2-3; 9 bases map to TRBD2. V dropped 1 base and J dropped 6; count of bases not matched to a gene: 9. In germline, CDR1 is SGDLS, CDR2 YYNGEE. The CDR3 has 16 amino acids. The CDR3 DNA reads TGTGCCAGCAGCGTATTTGTGGCGGGAGGGCCCGATACGCAGTATTTT. Amino acid sequence: CASSVFVAGGPDTQYF.

In its sample, this clonotype was seen many times. V is TRBV18 and J is TRBJ2-7, with 9 bases matching TRBD1. V lost 1 base, J lost 7 bases, and 14 bases stayed unmatched. CDR3 length equals 17 residues. Germline V gives CDR1 KGHSH, CDR2 LQKENI. The CDR3 region is CASSPLPITGGWEEQYF. As DNA, the CDR3 is TGTGCCAGCTCACCACTTCCCATCACAGGGGGCTGGGAAGAGCAGTACTTC.

This clonotype was counted at least ten times. V is TRBV2 and J is TRBJ2-5; TRBD2 might be the D (6 bases). With 8 bases removed from V and 2 bases from J, the gap between germline ends came to 12 bases. Looked up from germline, CDR1 is SNHLY and CDR2 is FYNNEI. The length of the CDR3 is 13 residues. This CDR3 is CASHRDFQETQYF. The DNA of the CDR3 is TGTGCCAGCCACCGGGACTTTCAAGAGACCCAGTACTTC.

In its sample, this clonotype was seen many times. The V and J genes are TRBV11-2 and TRBJ1-6; 7 bases agree with TRBD1. From germline, CDR1 is SGHAT and CDR2 FQNNGV. V was pared by 7 bases and J by 6 bases, with 3 bases of the junction left unmatched. There are 13 residues in the CDR3. The CDR3 loop is CASKGQPNSPLHF. The CDR3 region has the DNA TGTGCCAGCAAGGGACAGCCTAATTCACCCCTCCACTTT.

CDR3 coding DNA: TGTGCCAGCAGTTTAGGGGGGGCCAACTATGGCTACACCTTC. Translating it yields CASSLGGANYGYTF. This chain uses TRBV12-3 or TRBV12-4 with TRBJ1-2; the D gene is possibly TRBD1 (6 bases). The CDR3 is 14 amino acids. V shed 1 base and J shed 2 bases, with 8 bases lying between them.

This clonotype was counted ten times or more. The V call is TRBV4-2, the J call TRBJ2-4, with D maybe TRBD2 (5 bases). Per germline, CDR1 LGHNA and CDR2 YNFKEQ. V dropped 0 bases and J dropped 6 bases, with 12 bases sitting between them. The CDR3 is 15 residues long. The CDR3 DNA reads as TGTGCCAGCAGCCAAGAAGGACTTGCCCGAAACATTCAGTACTTC. This translates into CASSQEGLARNIQYF.

This clonotype was seen ten or more times. The chain employs TRBV4-2 and TRBJ2-3; D unclear. CDR1 is LGHNA and CDR2 is YNFKEQ in the germline V gene. V was clipped by 0 bases and J by 3 bases, with 1 base between them. This CDR3 comprises 12 residues. For the CDR3, the DNA is TGTGCCAGCAGCCAAGAAACAGATACGCAGTATTTT. It yields the protein CASSQETDTQYF.

This clonotype has just a few counts. The V and J genes are TRBV28 and TRBJ1-4; tentatively, D is TRBD1 (6 bases). V was cut by 5 bases and J by 7 bases, with 14 bases left in between. The CDR3 extends over 14 amino acids. Germline CDR1 MDHEN, CDR2 SYDVKM. This chain's CDR3 is CASSPRGASEKLFF. Here the CDR3 DNA reads TGTGCCAGCAGTCCGCGGGGGGCTAGTGAAAAACTGTTTTTT. Based on the CDR3 plus reference TRBV28 and TRBJ1-4, the full variable domain is DVKVTQSSRYLVKRTGEKVFLECVQDMDHENMFWYRQDPGLGLRLIYFSYDVKMKEKGDIPEGYSVSREKKERFSLILESASTNQTSMYLCASSPRGASEKLFFGSGTQLSVL.

V is TRBV6-1 and J is TRBJ2-2; D might be TRBD2 (6 bases). Trimming removed 9 bases at V and 2 bases at J, with 13 bases between. The CDR3 has 14 residues. Germline CDR1 and CDR2: MNHNS and SASEGT. The CDR3: CASLRDSNTGELFF. Here the CDR3 DNA reads TGTGCCAGTCTCCGGGACTCCAACACCGGGGAGCTGTTTTTT.

This clonotype was counted many times. This chain joins TRBV12-3 or TRBV12-4 and TRBJ1-5; D not resolved. This CDR3 spans 13 amino acids. Trimming cost V 2 bases and J 7 bases, with 9 bases left between them. The CDR3 loop reads CASSLNREQPQHF. In DNA form, the CDR3 reads TGTGCCAGCAGTTTAAACAGAGAACAGCCCCAGCATTTT.

At least ten counts were recorded for this clonotype. The chain couples TRBV28 to TRBJ2-1; D might be TRBD1 or TRBD2, each matching 6 bases. This CDR3 comprises 13 residues. Trimming left V 7 bases short and J 2 bases short, with 9 bases between. Germline-derived CDR1 and CDR2 are MDHEN and SYDVKM. CDR3 bases: TGTGCCAGCAATGGGGGGCCCTACAATGAGCAGTTCTTC. Its protein is CASNGGPYNEQFF. The full variable domain, with the rest looked up from reference TRBV28 and TRBJ2-1, is DVKVTQSSRYLVKRTGEKVFLECVQDMDHENMFWYRQDPGLGLRLIYFSYDVKMKEKGDIPEGYSVSREKKERFSLILESASTNQTSMYLCASNGGPYNEQFFGPGTRLTVL.

Concerning this clonotype itself: Just one base apart from a much larger clone, this may be a read error. This rearrangement joins TRBV12-3 or TRBV12-4 to TRBJ2-2; D ambiguous. The CDR3 length is 11 residues. The germline V and J ends were trimmed by 5 bases and 6 bases, with 4 bases remaining between them. Here the CDR3 DNA reads TGTGCCAGCAGTGATGCCGGGGAGCTGTTTTTT. Protein sequence: CASSDAGELFF.

This clonotype has at least ten counts. This rearrangement joins TRBV20-1 to TRBJ2-5; D gene uncertain. The V end lost 7 bases, the J end lost 5 bases, and 17 bases lay between the germline ends. Germline V gene lookup returns CDR1 DFQATT and CDR2 SNEGSKA (reference sequence). The CDR3 totals 13 residues. In DNA, the CDR3 is TGCAGTGTTCTGTACAGTGGCGACGAGACCCAGTACTTC. This sequence encodes CSVLYSGDETQYF.

This clonotype appeared many times. This sequence joins TRBV5-1 and TRBJ2-7; 8 bases match TRBD1. Per germline, CDR1 SGHRS and CDR2 YFSETQ. The ends lost 5 bases at V and 1 base at J; junction bases unmatched: 11. This CDR3 spans 16 amino acids. The CDR3 is CASSHRQGSSSYEQYF. In nucleotides, the CDR3 is TGCGCCAGCAGTCATCGACAGGGGAGTAGTTCCTACGAGCAGTACTTC. The full variable domain, its missing parts supplied by reference TRBV5-1 and TRBJ2-7, is KAGVTQTPRYLIKTRGQQVTLSCSPISGHRSVSWYQQTPGQGLQFLFEYFSETQRNKGNFPGRFSGRQFSNSRSEMNVSTLELGDSALYLCASSHRQGSSSYEQYFGPGTRLTVT.

This clonotype was counted a few times. The J gene is TRBJ2-1, the V gene TRBV4-1; D is uncertain. The V gene's germline CDR1 is MGHRA and CDR2 YSYEKL. V was cut by 0 bases and J by 9 bases, with 9 bases left in between. The CDR3 contains 13 residues. In DNA form, the CDR3 reads TGCGCCAGCAGCCAAGAGGAGCCTTCTGAGCAGTTCTTC. It codes for CASSQEEPSEQFF.

This clonotype was detected ten times or more. The rearrangement links TRBV20-1 to TRBJ1-5; D uncertain. Germline V gene sequence: CDR1 DFQATT, CDR2 SNEGSKA (reference sequence). With 1 base removed from V and 4 bases from J, the gap between germline ends came to 8 bases. The CDR3 runs to 13 residues. The CDR3 protein is CSARGTENQPQHF. The DNA for the CDR3 is TGCAGTGCTAGAGGAACGGAGAATCAGCCCCAGCATTTT.

This clonotype was counted a few times. The chain is built from TRBV15 and TRBJ2-7, with D possibly being TRBD1 (6 bases). V was trimmed by 0 bases and J by 5 bases, leaving 11 bases between them. CDR3 length: 14 residues. The germline gives CDR1 LNHNV, CDR2 YYDKDF (reference sequence). This CDR3 is CATSRDRGINEQYF. CDR3 coding DNA: TGTGCCACCAGCAGAGACAGGGGAATTAACGAGCAGTACTTC.